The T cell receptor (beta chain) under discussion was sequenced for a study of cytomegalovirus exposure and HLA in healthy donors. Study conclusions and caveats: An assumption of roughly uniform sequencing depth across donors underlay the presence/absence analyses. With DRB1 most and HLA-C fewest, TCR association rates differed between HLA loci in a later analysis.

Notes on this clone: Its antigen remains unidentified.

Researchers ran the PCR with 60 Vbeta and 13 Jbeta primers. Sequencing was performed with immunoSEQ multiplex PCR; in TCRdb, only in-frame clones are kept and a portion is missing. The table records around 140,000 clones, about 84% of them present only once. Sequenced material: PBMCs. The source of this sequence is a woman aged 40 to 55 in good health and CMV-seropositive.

The CDR3: CASSSGTGVPDTQYF. The CDR3 DNA follows: TGTGCCAGCAGCTCCGGGACAGGGGTGCCAGATACGCAGTATTTT. V is TRBV7-9 and J is TRBJ2-3; 10 bases are shared with TRBD1. There are 15 residues in the CDR3. In germline, CDR1 is SEHNR, CDR2 FQNEAQ (reference sequence). The ends lost 4 bases at V and 4 bases at J; junction bases unmatched: 5.